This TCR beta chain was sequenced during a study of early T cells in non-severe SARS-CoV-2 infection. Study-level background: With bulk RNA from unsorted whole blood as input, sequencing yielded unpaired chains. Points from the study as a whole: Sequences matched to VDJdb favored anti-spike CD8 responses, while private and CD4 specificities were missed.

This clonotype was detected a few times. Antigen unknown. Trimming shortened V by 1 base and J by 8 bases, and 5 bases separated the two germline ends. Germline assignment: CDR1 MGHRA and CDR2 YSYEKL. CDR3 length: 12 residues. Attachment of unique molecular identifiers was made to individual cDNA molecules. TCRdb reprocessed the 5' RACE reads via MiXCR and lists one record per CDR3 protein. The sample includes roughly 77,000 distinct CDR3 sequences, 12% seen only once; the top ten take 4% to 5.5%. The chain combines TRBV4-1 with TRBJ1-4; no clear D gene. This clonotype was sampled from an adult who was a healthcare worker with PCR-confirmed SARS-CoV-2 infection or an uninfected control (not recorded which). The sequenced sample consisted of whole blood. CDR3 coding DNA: TGCGCCAGCAGCCAAGGCGGAGAAAAACTGTTTTTT. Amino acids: CASSQGGEKLFF.